This T cell receptor beta chain was captured by sequencing in a study of cytomegalovirus exposure and HLA in healthy donors. Study-wide context: Assignment to the Caucasian-associated ancestry cluster applied to 75% to 85% of the approximately 400 genotyped donors.

With regard to this clone: Its matching antigen is unknown.

PCR employed 60 Vbeta and 13 Jbeta primers. Here immunoSEQ multiplex PCR was the method, and the copy in TCRdb shows in-frame clones only, minus some. The sample lists about 160,000 clones, 84% occurring once. Germline CDR1 and CDR2: SNHLY and FYNNEI. V shed 5 bases and J shed 0 bases, with 11 bases lying between them. The CDR3 loop spans 15 amino acids. Whole-study findings and limits: Follow-up analysis found HLA locus-dependent TCR association rates, highest for DRB1 and lowest for HLA-C. Investigators reported more than 150 TCR beta chains as tied to cytomegalovirus.

The sequencing input was PBMCs. V gene TRBV2 combines with J gene TRBJ1-3; no definite D call. This clonotype was sampled from a man between 18 and 29 years old in good health and CMV-seronegative. This CDR3 reads CASSPTLFSGNTIYF. The CDR3 nucleotides are TGTGCCAGCAGTCCGACACTCTTCTCTGGAAACACCATATATTTT.